This T cell receptor (beta chain) was captured by sequencing in a study of blood T cells in healthy people across ages. General observations from the study: No one knew whether donors had CMV, which possibly confounded expanded clonotype changes. More naive CD4+ cells and higher diversity were found in long-lived than in aged donors. Unsorted PBMCs blocked a conclusive comparison of naive and antigen-experienced cells.

Primed by a sample-barcoded 5' primer and a J-beta primer mix, a second PCR proceeded for roughly 7 to 12 cycles. Each of the samples gave a minimum of 2.5 million paired-end reads that contained CDR3. A single record per CDR3 protein comes from TCRdb applying MiXCR to the 5' RACE reads. Here the sample spans some 730,000 distinct CDR3 sequences, approximately 22% being singletons. Comment on this clonotype: The antigen is undetermined.

CDR3 length: 14 residues. With V trimmed by 4 bases and J by 4 bases, 6 bases remained unmatched. The chain combines TRBV12-3 or TRBV12-4 with TRBJ1-2; 7 nucleotides align to TRBD1. The sequenced material came from blood. The sequence was obtained from a man in his 70s in good health. The CDR3 nucleotides read TGTGCCAGCAGTTCTGACAGGGACGCCTATGGCTACACCTTC. This translates into CASSSDRDAYGYTF.